What follows describes a single T cell receptor (beta chain). What this receptor recognizes is not known. Per-base quality was not reported, and no clone a single base away is much larger than it. This sample is part of a study of blood T cell repertoires in COVID-19 (dated by TCRdb to 2020 to 2021). As for the study more broadly: Collaborator samples came from the United States, Italy and Spain and covered acute and convalescent phases of COVID-19. The prospective study material was composed of cDNA or gDNA derived from T cells, B-cell-depleted T cells, or PBMCs. The dataset comprised deeply sampled blood TCRbeta repertoires from subjects exposed to, actively infected with, or recovered from COVID-19. The repertoires were released in a freely available public database meant as a resource for research on the immune response to SARS-CoV-2. Samples were obtained from the ongoing ImmuneRACE study (first 160 participants) and from 1,254 subjects provided by 6 global collaborators. Nearly every sample came with metadata listing a de-identified subject ID, COVID-19 status, age in years and sex. HLA class I and class II types, where available, came from metadata supplied by the sample provider rather than from assay-based typing. The full study reports these points: The quantity of clinical and demographic metadata differed by source and by participant and was supplied without curation.

The collaborating institutions used their own protocols to collect whole blood in K2EDTA tubes. Collaborator samples were shipped for TCRbeta analysis as frozen whole blood, isolated PBMCs, or DNA extracted from either sample type. TCRbeta CDR3 regions were amplified from genomic DNA using the immunoSEQ Assay, a bias-controlled multiplex PCR. The study's own analysis went as follows. The number of nucleated cells in each sample was estimated from the amplification of reference gene primers within the assay. To quantify the absolute abundance of each unique TCRbeta CDR3 rearrangement, sequence reads were collapsed and filtered. For each sample, productive Simpson clonality was calculated by taking the square root of Simpson's diversity index across productive rearrangements. This is the immuneACCESS table as TCRdb keeps it, with only in-frame sequences that have V and J called. A part of the clones is gone; compared with another copy, unresolved V genes explain less than half, and the rest is unexplained. The V and J calls and clone size were taken over from that table, and D and trimming were inferred from the DNA. The sample data list about 73,000 clones, and 65% to 85% of these were observed just once. Together, the top ten hold around 4.3% of the sample.

This clonotype was obtained from a woman aged 60-75 years with acute or convalescent COVID-19. Sequencing was carried out using peripheral blood.

In nucleotide form, the sequence is TGTGCCAGTAGTATAGTCCCGTATGAGCAGTTCTTC. Its protein product is CASSIVPYEQFF. Here the chain combines TRBV19 and TRBJ2-1, with the D gene not clear enough to name. V sheds 1 base and J sheds 8 bases, leaving 6 bases between their ends. The CDR3 holds 12 amino acids from the cysteine to the phenylalanine. The read is trimmed to its CDR3 DNA, 36 bases read in frame from base 1. Based on the germline V gene (reference sequence), the CDR1 and CDR2 sequences are LNHDA and SQIVND.